This entry concerns a single T cell receptor beta chain. These data come from a study of patients and donors after allogeneic stem cell transplantation. TCRdb called the RT-PCR reads again in MiXCR, with one record for every CDR3 protein. The data show over 9,500 distinct CDR3 sequences, with 5.5% to 6% seen just once and approximately 26% held by the top ten. V gave up 1 base and J gave up 1 base; unmatched junction bases: 6. Germline CDR1 is SGHNT and CDR2 is YYREEE (reference sequence). This CDR3 contains 16 residues. The TCR sequence derives from a human donor who was either an allogeneic HSCT recipient or a stem cell or donor lymphocyte infusion donor (not recorded which). It is not recorded whose cells these are; they may come from a transplant donor. The sequenced sample consisted of blood, either unsorted or a sorted T cell fraction (not recorded which). The V gene is TRBV5-4, the J gene TRBJ1-1; 8 nucleotides align to TRBD1. CDR3 region: CASSLPGGSGNTEAFF. The CDR3 DNA is TGTGCCAGCAGCTTGCCAGGGGGCTCGGGGAACACTGAAGCTTTCTTT.